Detailed here is one T cell receptor (beta chain). V lost 5 bases to trimming and J lost 3 bases; unmatched junction nucleotides: 14. This CDR3 region has 17 residues. The germline V gene has CDR1 ENHRY and CDR2 SYGVKD. Profiled with immunoSEQ multiplex PCR; TCRdb holds only in-frame clones, not every one. The sample has 45,000 to 55,000 clones, 85% to 95% seen once. This record comes from a study of T cell changes during pregnancy in multiple sclerosis. The origin of this receptor is a female donor in good health, enrolled as a control in a pregnancy study. The chain recombines TRBV10-3 with TRBJ1-2, with TRBD1 identical over 8 bases. The sample was CD4+ T cells from peripheral blood mononuclear cells, taken in the second trimester of pregnancy. In DNA form, the CDR3 reads TGTGCCATCAGTAAGGAGGACAGGGCTTCTGTGGACTATGGCTACACCTTC. Translating gives CAISKEDRASVDYGYTF.